The 15 T cell receptor beta chains below all came from one sample that was sequenced in a study of T cell changes during pregnancy in multiple sclerosis (dated by TCRdb to the late 2010s). Libraries were prepared through the immunoSEQ multiplex PCR assay. Entries here come from immuneACCESS through TCRdb and include only in-frame sequences with V and J called. Some clones fail to appear in such tables; in the studies checked, an unresolved V gene covers under half of the shortfall, and the cause of the remainder is unknown. The table for this sample lists 15,000 to 25,000 clones; 75% to 90% of them were counted only once. The ten largest clonotypes hold 20% of the sample. Sequenced here: CD8+ T cells from peripheral blood mononuclear cells, sampled after pregnancy. These receptors were collected from a female donor in good health, enrolled as a control in a pregnancy study.

This clone turned up a few times. The genes are TRBV6-4 and TRBJ2-3; 7 bases fit TRBD1. The CDR3 is 14 amino acids. V trimming: 3 bases; J trimming: 5 bases; junction bases outside the gene matches: 5. CDR1 and CDR2 from the germline V gene are MRHNA and SNTAGT. The CDR3: CASSDGTEEDTQYF. Written as DNA, the CDR3 is TGTGCCAGCAGTGATGGGACAGAGGAAGATACGCAGTATTTT.

This clone was seen just once. The V and J genes are TRBV6-1 and TRBJ1-4, with TRBD1 matching over 7 bases. The junction had 4 bases not matched to a gene; V was cut back by 1 base and J by 8 bases. The CDR3 sequence is 14 residues long. CDR1 and CDR2 (germline): MNHNS, SASEGT. CDR3 residues: CASSEGQGGEKLFF. In DNA form, the CDR3 reads TGTGCCAGCAGTGAAGGGCAGGGGGGCGAAAAACTGTTTTTT.

The chain couples TRBV19 to TRBJ2-1; 8 nucleotides line up with TRBD1. Germline V lookup: CDR1 LNHDA, CDR2 SQIVND (reference sequence). This CDR3 has 15 amino acids. The V and J ends lost 3 bases and 6 bases, in that order; junction bases with no gene match: 7. Here the CDR3 reads CASSMGRGPINEQFF. The CDR3 bases are TGTGCCAGTAGTATGGGCAGGGGGCCTATCAATGAGCAGTTCTTC.

The J gene is TRBJ2-7, the V gene TRBV19; 9 bases map to TRBD2. Trimming at V came to 1 base and at J to 3 bases, leaving 4 bases not matched to a gene. The germline V gene encodes CDR1 LNHDA and CDR2 SQIVND (reference sequence). The CDR3 is 15 amino acids. CDR3 loop: CASSIGGAGGYEQYF. The CDR3 region has the DNA TGTGCCAGTAGTATAGGTGGAGCGGGAGGCTACGAGCAGTACTTC.

The chain recombines TRBV6-6 with TRBJ1-2; D gene ambiguous. V was clipped by 3 bases and J by 3 bases, with 5 bases between them. This CDR3 is 12 amino acids long. Germline V CDR1 and CDR2: MNHNY, SVGAGI (reference sequence). The CDR3 here is CASSYTDYGYTF. The CDR3 DNA reads as TGTGCCAGCAGTTATACTGACTATGGCTACACCTTC.

V and J are TRBV18 and TRBJ1-5, with D uncertain. Germline CDR1 is KGHSH and CDR2 is LQKENI. The V end lost 3 bases, the J end lost 2 bases, and 5 bases lay between the germline ends. CDR3 size: 13 residues. The DNA of the CDR3 is TGTGCCAGCTCACCGGCCGGCAATCAGCCCCAGCATTTT. Its protein is CASSPAGNQPQHF.

The CDR3 here is CASSRTKSGGGMAQYF. The DNA for the CDR3 is TGTGCCAGCAGCCGCACTAAGAGCGGGGGGGGCATGGCCCAGTACTTC. The chain couples TRBV11-2 to TRBJ2-5; 10 bases line up with TRBD2. This CDR3 has 16 residues. Germline loops: CDR1 SGHAT, CDR2 FQNNGV. Trimming cost V 5 bases and J 9 bases; bases outside gene matches: 15.

The rearrangement links TRBV9 to TRBJ2-3; 11 bases fit TRBD2. V lost 5 bases and J lost 1; bases outside the gene matches: 6. This CDR3 is 16 amino acids long. Germline CDR1 reads SGDLS; CDR2 reads YYNGEE. The CDR3 nucleotides read TGTGCCAGCAGTCACCCGGGACTAGCGGGCACAGATACGCAGTATTTT. This codes for CASSHPGLAGTDTQYF.

This chain connects TRBV6-1 to TRBJ1-2; no reliable D call. The length of the CDR3 is 13 residues. Germline CDR1 is MNHNS and CDR2 is SASEGT. Trimming removed 1 base from V and 5 bases from J, with 8 bases in between. CDR3 DNA: TGTGCCAGCAGTGAAGGGGCGGGATATGGCTACACCTTC. This gives the protein CASSEGAGYGYTF.

A single count supports this clone. The chain joins TRBV7-8 to TRBJ2-5; D is undetermined. V shed 1 base and J shed 3 bases, with 12 bases lying between them. Looked up from germline, CDR1 is SGHVS and CDR2 is FQNEAQ. The CDR3 length is 15 residues. CDR3 bases: TGTGCCAGCAGCTTAGGGTACGGAGAAGAAGAGACCCAGTACTTC. It is translated as CASSLGYGEEETQYF.

V usage is TRBV30 and J usage is TRBJ1-5; D not resolved. CDR3 size: 14 residues. CDR1 and CDR2 (germline): GTSNPN, SVGIG (reference sequence). V lost 5 bases and J lost 7, with 18 bases in between. The CDR3: CAWSRPGAGQPQHF. In DNA, the CDR3 is TGTGCCTGGTCCCGGCCGGGCGCGGGGCAGCCCCAGCATTTT. Using reference TRBV30 and TRBJ1-5 for the parts outside the CDR3, the full variable domain is SQTIHQWPATLVQPVGSPLSLECTVEGTSNPNLYWYRQAAGRGLQLLFYSVGIGQISSEVPQNLSASRPQDRQFILSSKKLLLSDSGFYLCAWSRPGAGQPQHFGDGTRLSIL.

V gene TRBV6-4 combines with J gene TRBJ1-6, with 8 bases identical to TRBD1. CDR3 length: 14 residues. Unmatched junction bases numbered 1, after V lost 3 bases and J lost 6 bases. Germline V gene data show CDR1 as MRHNA and CDR2 as SNTAGT. CDR3 in DNA: TGTGCCAGCAGTGAGGGACAGGCTAATTCACCCCTCCACTTT. This gives the protein CASSEGQANSPLHF.

V is TRBV4-2 and J is TRBJ2-7; D gene unclear. The germline CDR1 and CDR2 sequences are LGHNA and YNFKEQ. V was shortened by 0 bases and J by 3 bases, with 15 bases between the two germline ends. This CDR3 spans 16 amino acids. The CDR3 DNA sequence: TGTGCCAGCAGCCAAGATCTTTCGACGGGTTTCTACGAGCAGTACTTC. It translates to CASSQDLSTGFYEQYF.

This clone came up a few times. The chain links TRBV7-6 to TRBJ1-1, with D possibly being TRBD1 (5 bases). Trimming removed 0 bases at V and 3 bases at J, with 14 bases between. CDR1 is SGHVS and CDR2 is FNYEAQ in the germline V gene. The length of the CDR3 is 16 residues. CDR3 in amino acids: CASSLAWAGSDTEAFF. CDR3 DNA sequence: TGTGCCAGCAGCTTAGCGTGGGCAGGGTCGGACACTGAAGCTTTCTTT.

This clone was detected once. V is TRBV11-2 and J is TRBJ2-2; 12 nucleotides line up with TRBD2. V dropped 5 bases and J dropped 7; count of bases not matched to a gene: 8. The CDR3 loop spans 16 amino acids. In germline, CDR1 is SGHAT, CDR2 FQNNGV. In nucleotides, the CDR3 is TGTGCCAGCAGCGCCCGACTAGCGGGAGATAACGGGGAGCTGTTTTTT. Protein: CASSARLAGDNGELFF.